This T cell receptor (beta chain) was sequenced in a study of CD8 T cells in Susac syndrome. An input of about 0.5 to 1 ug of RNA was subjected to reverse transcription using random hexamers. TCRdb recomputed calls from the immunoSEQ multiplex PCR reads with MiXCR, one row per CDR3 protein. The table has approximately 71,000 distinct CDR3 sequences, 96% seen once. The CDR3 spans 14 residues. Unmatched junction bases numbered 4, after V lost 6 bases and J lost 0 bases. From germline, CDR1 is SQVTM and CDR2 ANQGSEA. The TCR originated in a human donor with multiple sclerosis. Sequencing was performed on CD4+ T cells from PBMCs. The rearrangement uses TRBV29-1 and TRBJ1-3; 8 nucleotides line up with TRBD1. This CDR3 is CSVNTGGSGNTIYF. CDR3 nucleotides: TGCAGCGTGAACACAGGGGGCTCTGGAAACACCATATATTTT.